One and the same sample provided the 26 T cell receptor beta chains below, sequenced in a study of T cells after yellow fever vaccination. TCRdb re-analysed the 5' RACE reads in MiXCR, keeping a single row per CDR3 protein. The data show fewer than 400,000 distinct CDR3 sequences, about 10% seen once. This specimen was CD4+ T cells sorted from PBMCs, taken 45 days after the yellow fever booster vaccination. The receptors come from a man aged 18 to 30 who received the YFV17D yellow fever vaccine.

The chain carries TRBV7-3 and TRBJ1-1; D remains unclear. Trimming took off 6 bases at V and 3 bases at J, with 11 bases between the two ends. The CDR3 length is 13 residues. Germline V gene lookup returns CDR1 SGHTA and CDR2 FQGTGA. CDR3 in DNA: TGTGCCAGCAGTCCCGAACGGGACACTGAAGCTTTCTTT. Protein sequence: CASSPERDTEAFF.

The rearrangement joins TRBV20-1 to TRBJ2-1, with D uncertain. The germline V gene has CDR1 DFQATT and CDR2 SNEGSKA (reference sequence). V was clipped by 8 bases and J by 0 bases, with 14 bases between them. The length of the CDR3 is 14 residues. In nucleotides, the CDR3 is TGCAGTCTCCGACCTTCGGGCTCCTACAATGAGCAGTTCTTC. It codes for CSLRPSGSYNEQFF.

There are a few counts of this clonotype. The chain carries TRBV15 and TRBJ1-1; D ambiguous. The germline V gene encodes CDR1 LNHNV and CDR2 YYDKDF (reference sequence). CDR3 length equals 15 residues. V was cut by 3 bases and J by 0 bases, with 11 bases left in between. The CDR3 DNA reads TGTGCCACCAGCAGGGAGACGGTAATGAACACTGAAGCTTTCTTT. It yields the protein CATSRETVMNTEAFF.

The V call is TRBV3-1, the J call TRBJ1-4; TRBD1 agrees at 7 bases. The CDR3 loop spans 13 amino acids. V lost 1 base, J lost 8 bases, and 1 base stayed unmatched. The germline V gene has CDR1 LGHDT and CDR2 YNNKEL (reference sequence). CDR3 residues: CASSQAGQEKLFF. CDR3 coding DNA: TGTGCCAGCAGCCAAGCGGGACAGGAAAAACTGTTTTTT.

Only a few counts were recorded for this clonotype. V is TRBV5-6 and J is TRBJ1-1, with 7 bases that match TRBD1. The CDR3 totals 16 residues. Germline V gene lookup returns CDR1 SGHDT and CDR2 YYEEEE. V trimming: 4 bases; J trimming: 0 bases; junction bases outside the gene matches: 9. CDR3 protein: CASSLIKGGMNTEAFF. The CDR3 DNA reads TGTGCCAGCAGCCTAATAAAAGGGGGCATGAACACTGAAGCTTTCTTT. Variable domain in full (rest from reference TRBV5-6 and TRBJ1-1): DAGVTQSPTHLIKTRGQQVTLRCSPKSGHDTVSWYQQALGQGPQFIFQYYEEEERQRGNFPDRFSGHQFPNYSSELNVNALLLGDSALYLCASSLIKGGMNTEAFFGQGTRLTVV.

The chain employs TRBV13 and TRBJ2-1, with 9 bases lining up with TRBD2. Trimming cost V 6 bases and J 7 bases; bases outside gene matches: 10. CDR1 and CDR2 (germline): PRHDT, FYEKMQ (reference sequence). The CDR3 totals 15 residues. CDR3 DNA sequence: TGTGCCAGCAGAACCGGGCGGGGGGGCCAGAATGAGCAGTTCTTC. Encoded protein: CASRTGRGGQNEQFF.

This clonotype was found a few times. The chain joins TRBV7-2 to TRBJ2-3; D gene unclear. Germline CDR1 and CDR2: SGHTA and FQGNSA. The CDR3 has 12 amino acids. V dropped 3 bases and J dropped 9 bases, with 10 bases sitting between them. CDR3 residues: CASSLTPRTQYF. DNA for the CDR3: TGTGCCAGCAGCTTGACCCCCCGCACGCAGTATTTT.

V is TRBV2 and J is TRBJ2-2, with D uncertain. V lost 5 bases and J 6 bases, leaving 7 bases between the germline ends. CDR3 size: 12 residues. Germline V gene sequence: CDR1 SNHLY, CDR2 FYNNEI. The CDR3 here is CASSNEAGELFF. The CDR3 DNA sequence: TGTGCCAGCAGTAACGAGGCCGGGGAGCTGTTTTTT. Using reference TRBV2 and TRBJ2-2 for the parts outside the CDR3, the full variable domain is EPEVTQTPSHQVTQMGQEVILRCVPISNHLYFYWYRQILGQKVEFLVSFYNNEISEKSEIFDDQFSVERPDGSNFTLKIRSTKLEDSAMYFCASSNEAGELFFGEGSRLTVL.

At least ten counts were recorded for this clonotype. The CDR3 region is CASSPHRVRQYV. The DNA for the CDR3 is TGTGCCAGCAGTCCCCACAGGGTCAGGCAGTACGTC. This sequence joins TRBV6-6 and TRBJ2-7; D is possibly TRBD1 (6 bases). V was cut by 5 bases and J by 9 bases, with 14 bases left in between. CDR1 is MNHNY and CDR2 is SVGAGI in the germline V gene (reference sequence). The CDR3 is 12 residues long.

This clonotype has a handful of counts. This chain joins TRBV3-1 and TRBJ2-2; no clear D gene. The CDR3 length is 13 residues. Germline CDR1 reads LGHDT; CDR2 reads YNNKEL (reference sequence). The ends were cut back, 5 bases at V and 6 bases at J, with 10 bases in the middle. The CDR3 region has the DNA TGTGCCAGCAGCTTCCGTGGGTCCGGGGAGCTGTTTTTT. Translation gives CASSFRGSGELFF.

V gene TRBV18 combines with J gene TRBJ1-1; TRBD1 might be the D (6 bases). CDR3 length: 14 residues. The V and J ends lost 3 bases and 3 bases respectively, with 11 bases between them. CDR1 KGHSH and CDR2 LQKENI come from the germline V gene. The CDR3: CASSPISGDTEAFF. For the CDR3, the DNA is TGTGCCAGCTCACCCATATCAGGGGACACTGAAGCTTTCTTT. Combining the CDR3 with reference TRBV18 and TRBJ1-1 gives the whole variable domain NAGVMQNPRHLVRRRGQEARLRCSPMKGHSHVYWYRQLPEEGLKFMVYLQKENIIDESGMPKERFSAEFPKEGPSILRIQQVVRGDSAAYFCASSPISGDTEAFFGQGTRLTVV.

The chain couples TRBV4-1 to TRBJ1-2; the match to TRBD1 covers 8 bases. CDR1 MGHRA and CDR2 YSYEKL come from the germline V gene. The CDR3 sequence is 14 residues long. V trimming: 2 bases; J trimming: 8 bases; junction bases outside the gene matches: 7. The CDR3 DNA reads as TGCGCCAGCAGCCAACCGGGGACAGGACGAGGCTACACCTTC. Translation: CASSQPGTGRGYTF.

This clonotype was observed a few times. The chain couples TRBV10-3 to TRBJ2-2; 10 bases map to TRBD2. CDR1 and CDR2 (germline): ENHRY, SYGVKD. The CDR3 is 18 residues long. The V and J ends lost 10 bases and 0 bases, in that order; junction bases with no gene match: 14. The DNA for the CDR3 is TGTGCCACCAGGGGGACTAGCGCGAGTAATACGAACACCGGGGAGCTGTTTTTT. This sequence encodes CATRGTSASNTNTGELFF.

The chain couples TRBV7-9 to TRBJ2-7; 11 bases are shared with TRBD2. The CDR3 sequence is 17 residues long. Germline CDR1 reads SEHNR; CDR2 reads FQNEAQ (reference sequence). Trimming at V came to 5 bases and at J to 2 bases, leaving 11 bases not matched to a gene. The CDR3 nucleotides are TGTGCCAGCAGCCCCCCCTCTAGCGGGGGGCGAACCTACGAGCAGTACTTC. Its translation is CASSPPSSGGRTYEQYF.

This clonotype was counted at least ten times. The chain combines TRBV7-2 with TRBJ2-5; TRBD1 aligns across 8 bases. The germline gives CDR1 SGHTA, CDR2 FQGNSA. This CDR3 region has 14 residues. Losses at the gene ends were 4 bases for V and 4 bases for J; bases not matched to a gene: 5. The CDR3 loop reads CASSSRTGLETQYF. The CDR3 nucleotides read TGTGCCAGCAGCTCGAGGACAGGGCTAGAGACCCAGTACTTC.

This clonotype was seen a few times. The CDR3: CASSLRGLSNQPQHF. The CDR3 DNA is TGTGCCAGCAGCTTACGGGGGTTGAGCAATCAGCCCCAGCATTTT. The chain carries TRBV5-5 and TRBJ1-5; possible D gene TRBD1, 5 bases. The length of the CDR3 is 15 residues. The V gene lost 2 bases and the J gene lost 1 base, with 10 bases spanning the gap. Germline lookup yields CDR1 SGHKS and CDR2 YYEKEE (reference sequence).

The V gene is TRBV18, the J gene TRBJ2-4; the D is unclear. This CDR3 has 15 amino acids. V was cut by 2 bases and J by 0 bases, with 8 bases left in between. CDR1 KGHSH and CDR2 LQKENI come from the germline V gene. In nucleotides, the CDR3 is TGTGCCAGCTCACCATTAGAACTAGCCAAAAACATTCAGTACTTC. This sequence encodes CASSPLELAKNIQYF.

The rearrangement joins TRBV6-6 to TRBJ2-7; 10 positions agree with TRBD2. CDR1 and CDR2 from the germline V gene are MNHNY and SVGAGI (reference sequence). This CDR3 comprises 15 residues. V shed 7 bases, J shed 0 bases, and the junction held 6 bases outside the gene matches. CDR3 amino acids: CASKLTSGASYEQYF. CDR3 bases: TGTGCCAGCAAATTAACTAGCGGGGCCTCCTACGAGCAGTACTTC.

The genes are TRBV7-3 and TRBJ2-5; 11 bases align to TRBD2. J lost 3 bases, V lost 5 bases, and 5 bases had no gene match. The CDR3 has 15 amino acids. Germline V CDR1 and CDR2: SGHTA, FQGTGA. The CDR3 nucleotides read TGTGCCAGCAGCCTAATGGGACTAGCGGAAGAGACCCAGTACTTC. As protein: CASSLMGLAEETQYF. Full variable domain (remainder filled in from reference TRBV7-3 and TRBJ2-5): GAGVSQTPSNKVTEKGKYVELRCDPISGHTALYWYRQSLGQGPEFLIYFQGTGAADDSGLPNDRFFAVRPEGSVSTLKIQRTERGDSAVYLCASSLMGLAEETQYFGPGTRLLVL.

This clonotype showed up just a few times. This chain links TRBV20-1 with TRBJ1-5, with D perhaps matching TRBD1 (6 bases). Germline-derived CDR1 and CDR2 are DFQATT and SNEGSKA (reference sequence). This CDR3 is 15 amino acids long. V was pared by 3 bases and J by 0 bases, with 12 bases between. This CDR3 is CSASGGTGSNQPQHF. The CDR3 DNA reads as TGCAGTGCTAGTGGGGGCACGGGTAGCAATCAGCCCCAGCATTTT.

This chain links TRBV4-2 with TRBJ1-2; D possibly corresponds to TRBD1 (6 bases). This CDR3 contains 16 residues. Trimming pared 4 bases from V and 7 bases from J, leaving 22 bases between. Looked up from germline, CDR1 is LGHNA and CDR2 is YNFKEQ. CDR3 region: CASSPRADRELFGYTF. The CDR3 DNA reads TGTGCCAGCAGCCCAAGAGCGGACAGAGAGCTTTTTGGCTACACCTTC.

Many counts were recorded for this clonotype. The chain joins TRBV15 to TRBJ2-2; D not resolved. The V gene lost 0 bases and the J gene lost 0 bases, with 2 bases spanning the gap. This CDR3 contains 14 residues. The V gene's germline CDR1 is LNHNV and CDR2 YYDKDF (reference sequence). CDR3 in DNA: TGTGCCACCAGCAGAGATGCGAACACCGGGGAGCTGTTTTTT. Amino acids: CATSRDANTGELFF.

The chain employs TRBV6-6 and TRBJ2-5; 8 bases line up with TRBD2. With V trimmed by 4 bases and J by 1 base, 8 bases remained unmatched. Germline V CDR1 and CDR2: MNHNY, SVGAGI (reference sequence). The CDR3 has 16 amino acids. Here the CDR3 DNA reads TGTGCCAGCAGTTCCGGACTAGCCCTCCTCCAAGAGACCCAGTACTTC. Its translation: CASSSGLALLQETQYF.

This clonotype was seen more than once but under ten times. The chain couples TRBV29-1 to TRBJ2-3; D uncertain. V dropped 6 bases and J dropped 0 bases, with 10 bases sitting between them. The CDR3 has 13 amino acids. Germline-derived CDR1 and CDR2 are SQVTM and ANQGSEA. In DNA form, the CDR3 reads TGCAGCGTAATGGGCGGAAGCACAGATACGCAGTATTTT. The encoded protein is CSVMGGSTDTQYF.

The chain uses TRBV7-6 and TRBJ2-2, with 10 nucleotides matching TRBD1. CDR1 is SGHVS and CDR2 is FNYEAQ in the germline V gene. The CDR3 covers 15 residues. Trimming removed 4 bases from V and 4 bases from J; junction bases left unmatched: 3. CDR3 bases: TGTGCCAGCAGCTCCGGGACAGGGGTCACCGGGGAGCTGTTTTTT. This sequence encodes CASSSGTGVTGELFF.

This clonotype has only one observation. CDR3 residues: CASRRGVETQYF. The CDR3 nucleotides are TGTGCCAGCAGGAGGGGAGTAGAGACCCAGTACTTC. This chain uses TRBV21-1 with TRBJ2-5; TRBD1 reflects the table's D call only, with no check against the DNA. TRBV21-1 represents a pseudogene. The CDR3 covers 12 residues.